This T cell receptor beta chain came from a study of cytomegalovirus exposure and HLA in healthy donors. Looking at the study overall: Approximately 180 million T cells yielded about 120 million unique TCR beta sequences, as an earlier analysis found.

The germline gives CDR1 SGHAT, CDR2 FQNNGV. The CDR3 extends over 14 amino acids. Germline trimming cut 5 bases from V and 6 bases from J; bases unmatched to any gene: 10. The PCR had 60 Vbeta and 13 Jbeta primers. Data came from immunoSEQ multiplex PCR; TCRdb stores just in-frame clones and leaves some out. The sample lists over 130,000 clones, 70% to 90% occurring once. Whereas donors were nominally healthy upon sampling, unrecorded immune exposures were probable. Comments on this clone: Its antigen is unidentified.

Points from the study as a whole: Listed as cytomegalovirus-associated were around 160 TCR beta chains. CMV serostatus was the sole immune exposure data available.

Sequenced: PBMCs. This chain links TRBV11-2 with TRBJ2-7, with 7 bases matching TRBD1. This TCR was sampled from a man aged 50-60 years in good health and CMV-seronegative. The CDR3 region has the DNA TGTGCCAGCAGCGCCCGGACAGGTGGAGGCGAGCAGTACTTC. Its protein product is CASSARTGGGEQYF.